This is a list of T cell receptor beta chains from one sample in a study of CD8 T cells in ankylosing spondylitis. TCRdb re-derived calls from the 5' RACE reads in MiXCR, one entry per CDR3 protein. The table records around 160,000 distinct CDR3 sequences, about 9.9% of them present only once. The sequenced sample was blood, either unsorted or a sorted T cell fraction (not recorded which). The receptors come from a male donor with ankylosing spondylitis or in good health (not recorded which). Both conserved end residues are part of each CDR3. The D gene is left open where the match is weak. Clone size appears in some rows only: once, few, many, or a class for an expanded clone.

V gene	D gene	J gene	clone size	CDR3 protein	CDR3 DNA
TRBV10-3	TRBD1	TRBJ2-5	many	CAISVDRGLPQYF	TGTGCCATCAGTGTGGACAGGGGCCTTCCCCAGTACTTC
TRBV29-1	-	TRBJ2-1	many	CSVGFGWGRSYNEQFF	TGCAGCGTTGGATTCGGATGGGGGAGATCCTACAATGAGCAGTTCTTC
TRBV20-1	TRBD1	TRBJ1-1	few	CSATRQGSTEAFF	TGCAGTGCTACCCGACAGGGTTCGACTGAAGCTTTCTTT
TRBV10-3	TRBD1	TRBJ1-1	many	CAISEGQGSEAFF	TGTGCCATCAGCGAGGGACAGGGCTCTGAAGCTTTCTTT
TRBV12-5	-	TRBJ2-1	few	CASGREGDEQFF	TGTGCTAGTGGCCGAGAGGGTGATGAGCAGTTCTTC
TRBV29-1	TRBD2	TRBJ2-1	many	CSGSSGIYNEQFF	TGCAGCGGGTCTAGCGGGATTTACAATGAGCAGTTCTTC
TRBV5-1	TRBD2	TRBJ2-3	-	CASSLALAGDTQYF	TGCGCCAGCAGCTTGGCACTAGCGGGAGATACGCAGTATTTT
TRBV6-2/TRBV6-3	-	TRBJ1-5	many	CASNKMSNQPQHF	TGTGCCAGCAACAAGATGAGCAATCAGCCCCAGCATTTT
TRBV5-1	-	TRBJ1-1	many	CASSLVVAAANTEAFF	TGCGCCAGCAGCTTGGTGGTCGCGGCAGCGAACACTGAAGCTTTCTTT
TRBV9	-	TRBJ2-5	many	CASSVQQSSGETQYF	TGTGCCAGCAGCGTGCAACAGAGCTCGGGGGAGACCCAGTACTTC
TRBV10-3	TRBD1	TRBJ1-1	-	CAITPDRGQVTEAFF	TGTGCCATCACCCCGGACAGGGGGCAAGTCACTGAAGCTTTCTTT
TRBV9	-	TRBJ1-2	many	CASSVFDRPSSYGYTF	TGTGCCAGCAGCGTATTCGACAGACCTTCCTCCTATGGCTACACCTTC
TRBV12-5	-	TRBJ1-5	-	CASGLEVGQPQHF	TGTGCTAGTGGTTTGGAAGTAGGTCAGCCCCAGCATTTT
TRBV5-5	-	TRBJ1-1	many	CASSRPENTEAFF	TGTGCCAGCAGCCGACCGGAGAACACTGAAGCTTTCTTT
TRBV20-1	TRBD1	TRBJ2-1	many	CSASLGTESYSYNEQFF	TGCAGTGCCTCACTAGGGACAGAATCCTATTCCTACAATGAGCAGTTCTTC
TRBV7-2	TRBD2	TRBJ2-1	-	CASRGTSGGEQFF	TGTGCCAGCAGAGGGACTAGCGGGGGAGAGCAGTTCTTC
TRBV6-5	TRBD1	TRBJ1-1	many	CASSYGTSGGEAFF	TGTGCCAGCAGCTACGGGACCTCAGGGGGTGAAGCTTTCTTT
TRBV24-1	-	TRBJ2-3	many	CATSLTDTQYF	TGTGCCACCTCGCTCACAGATACGCAGTATTTT
TRBV24-1	-	TRBJ2-3	many	CATSVSGADTQYF	TGTGCCACCAGTGTTTCTGGGGCAGATACGCAGTATTTT
TRBV20-1	-	TRBJ2-1	many	CSARSPGPSSYNEQFF	TGCAGTGCTAGATCGCCGGGCCCCAGCTCCTACAATGAGCAGTTCTTC
TRBV28	-	TRBJ2-7	-	CASSLRGSFGEQYF	TGTGCCAGCAGTTTAAGGGGGTCCTTCGGCGAGCAGTACTTC
TRBV20-1	-	TRBJ1-4	-	CSARISSGTNAKLFF	TGCAGTGCTAGAATCTCATCCGGCACTAATGCAAAACTGTTTTTT
TRBV30	-	TRBJ2-3	few	CAWSVGGSDTQYF	TGTGCCTGGAGTGTAGGCGGATCAGATACGCAGTATTTT
TRBV7-8	-	TRBJ2-1	many	CASSSTPWEQFF	TGTGCCAGCAGCTCAACCCCGTGGGAGCAGTTCTTC
TRBV5-6	-	TRBJ1-5	few	CASSLGYGDQPQHF	TGTGCCAGCAGCTTGGGATATGGAGATCAGCCCCAGCATTTT
TRBV6-1	TRBD2	TRBJ2-5	-	CASSRGVSGRSETQYF	TGTGCCAGCAGTAGGGGGGTTAGCGGGAGGTCAGAGACCCAGTACTTC
TRBV6-1	-	TRBJ2-1	-	CASRDLQGSYNEQFF	TGTGCCAGCAGAGATTTACAGGGATCCTACAATGAGCAGTTCTTC
TRBV24-1	TRBD2	TRBJ2-3	-	CATSDPGTSGGAEDTQYF	TGTGCCACCAGTGATCCCGGGACTAGCGGGGGGGCCGAGGATACGCAGTATTTT
TRBV18	-	TRBJ2-7	many	CASSPGETVSYEQYF	TGTGCCAGCTCACCAGGCGAGACGGTTTCCTACGAGCAGTACTTC
TRBV2	-	TRBJ2-3	many	CASSEDWSDTQYF	TGTGCCAGCAGTGAAGATTGGAGCGATACGCAGTATTTT
TRBV27	-	TRBJ1-1	many	CASSRLEDTEAFF	TGTGCCAGTTCGCGGCTGGAGGACACTGAAGCTTTCTTT
TRBV20-1	-	TRBJ1-5	many	CSARDFREGNQPQHF	TGCAGTGCTAGAGATTTCCGGGAGGGCAATCAGCCCCAGCATTTT
TRBV10-3	TRBD1	TRBJ1-5	-	CATLKPLGQGANQPQHF	TGTGCCACTCTTAAACCCCTCGGACAGGGGGCGAATCAGCCCCAGCATTTT
TRBV18	TRBD1	TRBJ1-2	-	CASSLDRSNYGYTF	TGTGCCAGCTCACTGGACAGGTCTAACTATGGCTACACCTTC
TRBV9	-	TRBJ2-3	many	CASSVSRRTDTQYF	TGTGCCAGCAGCGTATCTAGACGCACAGATACGCAGTATTTT
TRBV12-3/TRBV12-4	-	TRBJ2-1	few	CASSFGGAYGQSNEQFF	TGTGCCAGCAGTTTCGGAGGGGCTTACGGACAGAGCAATGAGCAGTTCTTC
TRBV5-1	-	TRBJ2-3	few	CASSPDSRSTDTQYF	TGCGCCAGCAGCCCGGACAGTCGGAGCACAGATACGCAGTATTTT
TRBV3-1	-	TRBJ2-3	many	CASTGAGDTQYF	TGTGCCAGCACCGGGGCGGGGGATACGCAGTATTTT
TRBV11-2	TRBD2	TRBJ2-1	many	CASSSGLAGEVGYEQFF	TGTGCCAGCAGCTCGGGACTAGCGGGAGAAGTGGGTTATGAGCAGTTCTTC
TRBV5-1	TRBD2	TRBJ2-7	few	CASSRETGLAGERRQYF	TGCGCCAGCAGCCGCGAAACGGGGCTAGCGGGAGAAAGACGGCAGTACTTC
TRBV10-3	-	TRBJ1-1	many	CAIRVLMNTEAFF	TGTGCCATCAGGGTCTTAATGAACACTGAAGCTTTCTTT
TRBV19	-	TRBJ1-1	-	CASSIEGHMNTEAFF	TGTGCCAGTAGTATAGAAGGGCACATGAACACTGAAGCTTTCTTT
TRBV12-3/TRBV12-4	TRBD2	TRBJ2-1	-	CASSLASGGHNEQFF	TGTGCCAGCAGTTTAGCTAGCGGGGGTCACAATGAGCAGTTCTTC
TRBV6-5	TRBD1	TRBJ1-4	few	CASSYLSGGEKLFF	TGTGCCAGCAGTTACTTGTCAGGGGGTGAAAAACTGTTTTTT